This T cell receptor beta chain was recovered during a study of blood T cell repertoires in COVID-19. The V gene end was trimmed by 7 bases and the J gene end by 2 bases; junction bases not matched to a gene: 5. The CDR3 contains 15 residues. Germline V gene lookup returns CDR1 MNHEY and CDR2 SVGAGI. Authors' analysis steps: Amplified reference gene primers provided the basis for estimating nucleated cell counts. Clones were sequenced by immunoSEQ multiplex PCR, and TCRdb holds only the in-frame ones, with some missing. V and J calls and clone size are those listed in that table; D and trimming were worked out from the DNA. The sample lists tens of thousands of clones; almost 90% were seen once.

Material for sequencing was peripheral blood. The genes are TRBV6-5 and TRBJ2-1, with 10 bases fitting TRBD1. The TCR comes from a human donor with active COVID-19. The donor label of this sample is uncertain. The CDR3 reads CASTPTGGPYNEQFF. The DNA for the CDR3 is TGTGCCAGCACCCCGACAGGGGGCCCCTACAATGAGCAGTTCTTC.